A single sample is the source of the 22 T cell receptor beta chains below, sequenced in a study of shared clonotypes between healthy human individuals. Produced via immunoSEQ multiplex PCR; TCRdb's table is partial and in-frame only. The sample lists 470,000 or so clones, 78% occurring once. The sequenced sample consisted of PBMCs. These receptors were taken from a woman aged 40 to 50 in good health. Some clones in this sample may be carry-over from other donors' samples.

The rearrangement joins TRBV19 to TRBJ2-1; tentatively, D is TRBD1 or TRBD2 (5 bases each). There are 14 residues in the CDR3. In germline, CDR1 is LNHDA, CDR2 SQIVND (reference sequence). V was shortened by 3 bases and J by 6 bases, with 12 bases between the two germline ends. Here the CDR3 DNA reads TGTGCCAGTAGTATCAGCAGGGACGTCAATGAGCAGTTCTTC. It yields the protein CASSISRDVNEQFF.

The V and J genes are TRBV25-1 and TRBJ2-5; D gene unclear. Trimming removed 0 bases from V and 5 bases from J, with 16 bases in between. CDR3 length equals 16 residues. Germline V gene data show CDR1 as MGHDK and CDR2 as SYGVNS. The CDR3 spells CASSEYNPASGETQYF. The CDR3 DNA sequence: TGTGCCAGCAGTGAATATAACCCAGCTTCCGGGGAGACCCAGTACTTC.

The V and J genes are TRBV19 and TRBJ1-1, with a weak D call TRBD1 (5 bases). Deletions cut 6 bases from V and 0 bases from J, with 11 bases between. In germline, CDR1 is LNHDA, CDR2 SQIVND (reference sequence). The CDR3 has 14 amino acids. The chain's CDR3 is CASRGDLLNTEAFF. Here the CDR3 DNA reads TGTGCCAGTAGAGGGGACTTATTGAACACTGAAGCTTTCTTT.

The chain combines TRBV11-2 with TRBJ2-5; the D call may be TRBD1 or TRBD2 (5 bases each). From germline, CDR1 is SGHAT and CDR2 FQNNGV. There are 14 residues in the CDR3. V was clipped by 4 bases and J by 0 bases, with 9 bases between them. The CDR3 region has the DNA TGTGCCAGCAGCTGGGGACCGTACCAAGAGACCCAGTACTTC. Translation gives CASSWGPYQETQYF.

Note on this clone: The sample carries other DNA sequences with the same CDR3. The CDR3 coding sequence is TGTGCCAGCAGCTTAGCTAGCGGGAGCTCCTACGAGCAGTACTTC. Protein: CASSLASGSSYEQYF. This chain joins TRBV7-2 and TRBJ2-7, with TRBD2 identical over 9 bases. There are 15 residues in the CDR3. V lost 0 bases to trimming and J lost 0 bases; unmatched junction nucleotides: 0. Germline CDR1 is SGHTA and CDR2 is FQGNSA.

The V gene is TRBV11-2, the J gene TRBJ2-1; 8 nucleotides line up with TRBD2. The length of the CDR3 is 16 residues. V was clipped by 5 bases and J by 7 bases; unmatched bases: 13. Germline V gives CDR1 SGHAT, CDR2 FQNNGV. CDR3 in amino acids: CASSLRGSGKENEQFF. DNA of the CDR3: TGTGCCAGCAGCCTAAGAGGTAGCGGGAAAGAGAATGAGCAGTTCTTC.

The chain carries TRBV5-1 and TRBJ2-3; TRBD2 matches at 8 bases. In germline, CDR1 is SGHRS, CDR2 YFSETQ. The CDR3 length is 13 residues. Losses at the gene ends were 4 bases for V and 4 bases for J; bases not matched to a gene: 2. The CDR3 loop reads CASSLTSADTQYF. In DNA, the CDR3 is TGCGCCAGCAGCCTGACTAGCGCAGATACGCAGTATTTT.

This chain uses TRBV10-3 with TRBJ1-3; D is ambiguous. V was pared by 2 bases and J by 9 bases, with 11 bases between. The CDR3 extends over 13 amino acids. Germline CDR1 reads ENHRY; CDR2 reads SYGVKD. The CDR3 DNA reads TGTGCCATCAGTGAGGGCGAGAAGGTCACCATATATTTT. Amino acids: CAISEGEKVTIYF.

This sequence joins TRBV28 and TRBJ1-1, with 11 bases fitting TRBD1. V lost 3 bases, J lost 4 bases, and 4 bases stayed unmatched. This CDR3 region has 15 residues. The V gene's germline CDR1 is MDHEN and CDR2 SYDVKM. The CDR3 region is CASSFGQGAVTEAFF. Here the CDR3 DNA reads TGTGCCAGCAGTTTCGGACAGGGGGCTGTCACTGAAGCTTTCTTT.

The chain recombines TRBV18 with TRBJ2-4, with TRBD2 matching 7 bases. V gave up 3 bases and J gave up 2 bases; unmatched junction bases: 4. Germline CDR1 reads KGHSH; CDR2 reads LQKENI. This CDR3 is built from 15 residues. CDR3 nucleotide sequence: TGTGCCAGCTCACCTAATAGCGGGTCCAAAAACATTCAGTACTTC. Encoded protein: CASSPNSGSKNIQYF.

The CDR3 loop is CASREGHLQETQYF. DNA for the CDR3: TGTGCCAGCAGGGAGGGACACCTCCAAGAGACCCAGTACTTC. The gene calls are TRBV2 and TRBJ2-5; D may be TRBD1 or TRBD2 (6 bases each). V gave up 6 bases and J gave up 1 base, with 12 bases separating them. The CDR3 consists of 14 residues. Germline V gives CDR1 SNHLY, CDR2 FYNNEI.

A single count supports this clone. The chain uses TRBV2 and TRBJ2-1; 9 positions agree with TRBD2. There are 15 residues in the CDR3. The germline gives CDR1 SNHLY, CDR2 FYNNEI. J gave up 7 bases and V 4 bases, and 8 bases lay outside the gene matches. This CDR3 reads CASSGGAGGLNEQFF. CDR3 sequence (DNA): TGTGCCAGCAGTGGGGGCGCGGGAGGGTTGAATGAGCAGTTCTTC. The full variable domain, its missing parts supplied by reference TRBV2 and TRBJ2-1, is EPEVTQTPSHQVTQMGQEVILRCVPISNHLYFYWYRQILGQKVEFLVSFYNNEISEKSEIFDDQFSVERPDGSNFTLKIRSTKLEDSAMYFCASSGGAGGLNEQFFGPGTRLTVL.

The J gene is TRBJ2-7, the V gene TRBV6-5; no definite D call. The germline V and J ends were trimmed by 5 bases and 3 bases, with 8 bases remaining between them. The CDR3 has 12 amino acids. Per the germline V gene, CDR1 is MNHEY and CDR2 is SVGAGI. CDR3 region: CASSVRGYEQYF. CDR3 in DNA: TGTGCCAGCAGTGTACGCGGCTACGAGCAGTACTTC.

This chain links TRBV6-6 with TRBJ2-1; the D is unclear. Per germline, CDR1 MNHNY and CDR2 SVGAGI (reference sequence). Between the trimmed V and J ends, which lost 6 bases and 5 bases, there was a span of 20 bases. CDR3 size: 16 residues. CDR3 in amino acids: CASRATLGGPNNEQFF. CDR3 nucleotide sequence: TGTGCCAGCAGAGCCACCCTGGGCGGACCGAACAATGAGCAGTTCTTC.

The V gene is TRBV7-9, the J gene TRBJ2-2; D is ambiguous. The V end lost 6 bases, the J end lost 7 bases, and 6 bases lay between the germline ends. This CDR3 region has 11 residues. CDR1 and CDR2 from the germline V gene are SEHNR and FQNEAQ (reference sequence). This chain's CDR3 is CASRFSGELFF. As DNA, the CDR3 is TGTGCCAGCAGATTTAGCGGGGAGCTGTTTTTT.

The V and J genes are TRBV10-3 and TRBJ2-3, with D perhaps assigned TRBD1 or TRBD2 (6 bases each). The length of the CDR3 is 16 residues. V dropped 3 bases and J dropped 2 bases, with 15 bases sitting between them. Germline lookup yields CDR1 ENHRY and CDR2 SYGVKD. The CDR3 nucleotides read TGTGCCATCAGTGACCGGGAGAGGGGACACACAGATACGCAGTATTTT. It yields the protein CAISDRERGHTDTQYF.

This clone was recorded only once. The gene calls are TRBV9 and TRBJ2-1, with a possible D match to TRBD2 (5 bases). Per the germline V gene, CDR1 is SGDLS and CDR2 is YYNGEE. Trimming stripped 4 bases from V and 8 bases from J, with 16 bases between. CDR3 length: 14 amino acids. The CDR3 nucleotides are TGTGCCAGCAGCTTCTCCCGGGGTAGAGATGAGCAGTTCTTC. The encoded protein is CASSFSRGRDEQFF.

The chain links TRBV11-2 to TRBJ2-5, with TRBD1 matching over 8 bases. Germline loops: CDR1 SGHAT, CDR2 FQNNGV. The CDR3 totals 12 residues. V shed 5 bases, J shed 11 bases, and the junction held 7 bases outside the gene matches. CDR3 protein: CASSVGQGYQYF. CDR3 nucleotide sequence: TGTGCCAGCAGCGTCGGACAGGGATATCAGTACTTC.

The rearrangement uses TRBV9 and TRBJ2-7, with 8 positions matching TRBD1. Losses at the gene ends were 0 bases for V and 2 bases for J; bases not matched to a gene: 7. Germline CDR1 is SGDLS and CDR2 is YYNGEE. The CDR3 is 16 residues long. CDR3 amino acids: CASSVGSGQAAYEQYF. In DNA, the CDR3 is TGTGCCAGCAGCGTAGGTTCGGGACAGGCGGCCTACGAGCAGTACTTC.

The chain links TRBV2 to TRBJ2-1, with TRBD1 matching over 7 bases. This CDR3 spans 16 amino acids. Germline V lookup: CDR1 SNHLY, CDR2 FYNNEI. V trimming: 7 bases; J trimming: 2 bases; junction bases outside the gene matches: 11. DNA of the CDR3: TGTGCCAGCAAGAGGGTCGTAGGGACAGCCTACAATGAGCAGTTCTTC. Translated: CASKRVVGTAYNEQFF.

V and J are TRBV4-1 and TRBJ2-5; D not resolved. The DNA matches TRBJ2-7 better at its end, which makes the J call doubtful. Germline CDR1 MGHRA, CDR2 YSYEKL. This CDR3 comprises 15 residues. CDR3 in amino acids: CASSHQLSTSYEQYF. CDR3 coding DNA: TGCGCCAGCAGCCACCAACTCTCAACCTCCTACGAGCAGTACTTC.

This rearrangement joins TRBV5-4 to TRBJ2-3, with D perhaps TRBD2 (5 bases). This CDR3 has 15 residues. Germline V gives CDR1 SGHNT, CDR2 YYREEE (reference sequence). The V and J ends lost 2 bases and 4 bases respectively, with 14 bases between them. The CDR3 bases are TGTGCCAGCAGCTTTGAGGGAGTGGAGGCAGATACGCAGTATTTT. Translating gives CASSFEGVEADTQYF.